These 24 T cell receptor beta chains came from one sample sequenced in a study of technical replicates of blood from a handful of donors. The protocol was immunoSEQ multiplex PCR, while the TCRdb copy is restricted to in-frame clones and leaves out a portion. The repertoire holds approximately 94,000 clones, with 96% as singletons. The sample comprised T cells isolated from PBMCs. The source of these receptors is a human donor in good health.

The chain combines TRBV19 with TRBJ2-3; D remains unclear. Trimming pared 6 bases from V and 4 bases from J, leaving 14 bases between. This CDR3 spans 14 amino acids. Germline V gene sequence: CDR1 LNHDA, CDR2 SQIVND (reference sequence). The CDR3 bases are TGTGCCAGTAGCACCAACAGCCAACCAGATACGCAGTATTTT. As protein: CASSTNSQPDTQYF.

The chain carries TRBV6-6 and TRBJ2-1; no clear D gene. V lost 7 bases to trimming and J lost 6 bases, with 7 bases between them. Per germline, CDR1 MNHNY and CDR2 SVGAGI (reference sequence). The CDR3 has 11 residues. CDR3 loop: CASTLGNEQFF. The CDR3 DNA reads TGTGCCAGCACCCTCGGCAATGAGCAGTTCTTC.

This CDR3 reads CASKTGGPYEQYF. CDR3 DNA sequence: TGTGCCAGCAAAACAGGGGGTCCCTACGAGCAGTACTTC. V is TRBV28 and J is TRBJ2-7; 8 bases are a match to TRBD1. V gave up 7 bases and J gave up 2 bases; unmatched junction bases: 4. This CDR3 is built from 13 residues. Germline CDR1 reads MDHEN; CDR2 reads SYDVKM.

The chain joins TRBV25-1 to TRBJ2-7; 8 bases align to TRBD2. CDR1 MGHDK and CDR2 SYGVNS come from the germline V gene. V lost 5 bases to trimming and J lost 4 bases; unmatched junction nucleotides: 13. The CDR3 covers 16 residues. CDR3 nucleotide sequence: TGTGCCAGCAGTATGGCGGGGGGACTAGGTAATTACGAGCAGTACTTC. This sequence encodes CASSMAGGLGNYEQYF.

The CDR3 DNA sequence: TGTGCCAGCAGCTTAATGGACAGCCGATACGATGCTGAAGCTTTCTTT. This translates into CASSLMDSRYDAEAFF. The chain combines TRBV11-1 with TRBJ1-1; D possibly corresponds to TRBD1 (6 bases). Per the germline V gene, CDR1 is SGHAT and CDR2 is FQDESV (reference sequence). The CDR3 is 16 amino acids. Trimming left V 2 bases short and J 6 bases short, with 19 bases between.

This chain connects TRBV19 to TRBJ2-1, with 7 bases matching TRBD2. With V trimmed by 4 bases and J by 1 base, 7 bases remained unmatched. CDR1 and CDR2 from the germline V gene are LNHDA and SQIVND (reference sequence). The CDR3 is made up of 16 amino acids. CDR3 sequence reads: CASSTREGRSYNEQFF. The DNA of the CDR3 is TGTGCCAGTAGTACCAGGGAGGGCAGATCCTACAATGAGCAGTTCTTC.

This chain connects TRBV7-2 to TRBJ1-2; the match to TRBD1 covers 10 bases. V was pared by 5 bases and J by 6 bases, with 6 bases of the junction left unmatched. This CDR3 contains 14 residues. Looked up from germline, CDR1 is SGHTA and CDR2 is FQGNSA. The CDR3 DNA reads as TGTGCCAGCAGCCCGCACGGGACAGGGGATGGCTACACCTTC. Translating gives CASSPHGTGDGYTF.

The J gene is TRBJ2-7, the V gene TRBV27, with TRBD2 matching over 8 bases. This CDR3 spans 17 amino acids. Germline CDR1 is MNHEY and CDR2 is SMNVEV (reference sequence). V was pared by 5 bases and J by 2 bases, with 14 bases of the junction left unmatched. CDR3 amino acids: CASSPVEGREATYEQYF. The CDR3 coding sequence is TGTGCCAGCAGTCCCGTGGAGGGGCGGGAGGCGACCTACGAGCAGTACTTC.

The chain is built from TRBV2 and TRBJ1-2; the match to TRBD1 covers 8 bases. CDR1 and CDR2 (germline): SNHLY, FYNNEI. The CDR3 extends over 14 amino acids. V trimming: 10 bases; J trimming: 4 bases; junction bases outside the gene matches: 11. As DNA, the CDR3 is TGTGCCACCCTCTGGACAGGGACCTCCTATGGCTACACCTTC. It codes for CATLWTGTSYGYTF.

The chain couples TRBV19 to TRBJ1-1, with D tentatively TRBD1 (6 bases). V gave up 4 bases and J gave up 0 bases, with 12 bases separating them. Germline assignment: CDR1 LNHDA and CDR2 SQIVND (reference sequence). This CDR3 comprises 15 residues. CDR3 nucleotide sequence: TGTGCCAGTAGTACAGCGACAGGAGTGAACACTGAAGCTTTCTTT. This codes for CASSTATGVNTEAFF. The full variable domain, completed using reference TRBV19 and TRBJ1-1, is DGGITQSPKYLFRKEGQNVTLSCEQNLNHDAMYWYRQDPGQGLRLIYYSQIVNDFQKGDIAEGYSVSREKKESFPLTVTSAQKNPTAFYLCASSTATGVNTEAFFGQGTRLTVV.

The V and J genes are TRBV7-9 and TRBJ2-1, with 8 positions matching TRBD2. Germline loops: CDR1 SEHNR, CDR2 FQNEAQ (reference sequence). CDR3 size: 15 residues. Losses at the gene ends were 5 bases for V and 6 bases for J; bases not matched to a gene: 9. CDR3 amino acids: CASSQLAGVVNEQFF. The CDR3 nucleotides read TGTGCCAGCAGCCAGCTAGCGGGTGTGGTCAATGAGCAGTTCTTC.

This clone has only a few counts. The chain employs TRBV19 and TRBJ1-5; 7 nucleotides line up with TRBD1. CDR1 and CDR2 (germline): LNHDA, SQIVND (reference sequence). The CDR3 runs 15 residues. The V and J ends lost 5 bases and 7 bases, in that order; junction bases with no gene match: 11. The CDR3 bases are TGTGCCAGTAGTTTCGGGACAGATGGGCGACAGCCCCAGCATTTT. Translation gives CASSFGTDGRQPQHF.

CDR3 loop: CASSPGLGLETQYF. CDR3 nucleotides: TGTGCCAGTAGCCCGGGACTGGGACTGGAGACCCAGTACTTC. V and J are TRBV19 and TRBJ2-5; TRBD2 is a possible D gene (6 bases). Germline-derived CDR1 and CDR2 are LNHDA and SQIVND (reference sequence). This CDR3 has 14 amino acids. Trimming pared 6 bases from V and 5 bases from J, leaving 16 bases between.

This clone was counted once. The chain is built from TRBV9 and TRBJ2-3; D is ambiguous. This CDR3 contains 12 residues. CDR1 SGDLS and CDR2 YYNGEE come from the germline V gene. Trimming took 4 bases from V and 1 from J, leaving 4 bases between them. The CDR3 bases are TGTGCCAGCAGCTCTCGCACAGATACGCAGTATTTT. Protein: CASSSRTDTQYF.

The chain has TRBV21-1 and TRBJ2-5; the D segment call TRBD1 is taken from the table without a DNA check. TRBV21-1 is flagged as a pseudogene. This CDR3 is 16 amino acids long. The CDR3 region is CASSKGRDRGQETQYF. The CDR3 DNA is TGTGCCAGCAGCAAGGGTCGAGACAGGGGGCAGGAGACCCAGTACTTC.

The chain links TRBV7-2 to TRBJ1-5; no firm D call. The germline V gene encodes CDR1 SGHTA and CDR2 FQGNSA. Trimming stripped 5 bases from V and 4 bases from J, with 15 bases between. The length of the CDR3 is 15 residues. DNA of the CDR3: TGTGCCAGCAGCCCTAGCTCCCCTGGGAATCAGCCCCAGCATTTT. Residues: CASSPSSPGNQPQHF. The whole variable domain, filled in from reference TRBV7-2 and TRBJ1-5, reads GAGVSQSPSNKVTEKGKDVELRCDPISGHTALYWYRQSLGQGLEFLIYFQGNSAPDKSGLPSDRFSAERTGGSVSTLTIQRTQQEDSAVYLCASSPSSPGNQPQHFGDGTRLSIL.

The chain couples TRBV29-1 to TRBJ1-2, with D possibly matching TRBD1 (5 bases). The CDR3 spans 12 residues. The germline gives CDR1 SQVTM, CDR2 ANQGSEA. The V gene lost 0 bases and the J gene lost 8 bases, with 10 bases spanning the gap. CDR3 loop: CSVEDRGYGYTF. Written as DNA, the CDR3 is TGCAGCGTTGAAGATCGGGGGTACGGCTACACCTTC.

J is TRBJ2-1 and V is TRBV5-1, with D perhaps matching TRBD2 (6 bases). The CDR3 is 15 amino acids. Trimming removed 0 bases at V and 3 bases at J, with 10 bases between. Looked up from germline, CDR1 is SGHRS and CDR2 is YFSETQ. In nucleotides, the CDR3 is TGCGCCAGCAGCTTGGCCCGGGAGTACTACAATGAGCAGTTCTTC. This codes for CASSLAREYYNEQFF.

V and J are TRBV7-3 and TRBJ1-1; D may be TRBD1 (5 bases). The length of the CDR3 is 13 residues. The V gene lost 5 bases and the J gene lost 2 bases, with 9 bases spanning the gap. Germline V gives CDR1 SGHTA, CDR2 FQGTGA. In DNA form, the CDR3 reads TGTGCCAGCAGCAGCGGGGGAAACACTGAAGCTTTCTTT. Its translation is CASSSGGNTEAFF.

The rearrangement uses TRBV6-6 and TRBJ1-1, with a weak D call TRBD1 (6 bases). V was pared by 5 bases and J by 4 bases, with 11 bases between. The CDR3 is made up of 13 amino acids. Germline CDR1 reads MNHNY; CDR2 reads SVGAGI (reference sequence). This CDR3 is CASSRLTGTEAFF. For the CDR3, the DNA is TGTGCCAGCAGTAGACTGACAGGCACTGAAGCTTTCTTT.

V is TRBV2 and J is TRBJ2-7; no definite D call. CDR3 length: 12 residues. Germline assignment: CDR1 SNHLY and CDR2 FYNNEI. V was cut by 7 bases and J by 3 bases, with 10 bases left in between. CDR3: CASKVRNYEQYF. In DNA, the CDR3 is TGTGCCAGCAAGGTCAGGAACTACGAGCAGTACTTC.

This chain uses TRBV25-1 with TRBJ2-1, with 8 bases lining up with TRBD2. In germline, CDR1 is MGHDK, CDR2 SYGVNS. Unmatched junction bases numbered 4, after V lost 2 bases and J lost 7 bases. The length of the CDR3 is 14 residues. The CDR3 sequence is CASSEVGRGNEQFF. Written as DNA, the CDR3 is TGTGCCAGCAGTGAAGTCGGGAGGGGTAATGAGCAGTTCTTC.

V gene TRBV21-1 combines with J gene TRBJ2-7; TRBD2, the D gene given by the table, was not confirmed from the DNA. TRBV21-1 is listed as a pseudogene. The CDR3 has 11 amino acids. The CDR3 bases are TGTGCCAGCAGCGTTCGACTGATCCAGTACTTC. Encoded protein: CASSVRLIQYF.

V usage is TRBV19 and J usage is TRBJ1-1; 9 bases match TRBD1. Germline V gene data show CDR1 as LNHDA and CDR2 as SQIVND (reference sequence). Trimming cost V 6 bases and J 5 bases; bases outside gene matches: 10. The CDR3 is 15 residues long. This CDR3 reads CASRAQRDRVTEAFF. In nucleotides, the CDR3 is TGTGCCAGTAGAGCTCAGCGGGACAGGGTTACTGAAGCTTTCTTT.